The sequence of this T cell receptor (beta chain) was determined in a study of T cell responses to AZD1222 COVID-19 vaccine. The CDR3 covers 11 residues. Looked up from germline, CDR1 is SQVTM and CDR2 is ANQGSEA. Trimming removed 6 bases at V and 7 bases at J, with 12 bases between. The repertoire was sequenced with immunoSEQ multiplex PCR; TCRdb's copy has only in-frame clones and lacks some. The data hold 140,000 or so clones, with around 89% observed a single time. The chain employs TRBV29-1 and TRBJ1-2; weak D call: TRBD1 (6 bases). The sequence came from an adult in good health. Here the sequenced sample was peripheral blood, taken on day 0 of AZD1222 vaccination. The DNA of the CDR3 is TGCAGCGTACGACAGGTTGGTGGCTACACCTTC. Protein sequence: CSVRQVGGYTF.